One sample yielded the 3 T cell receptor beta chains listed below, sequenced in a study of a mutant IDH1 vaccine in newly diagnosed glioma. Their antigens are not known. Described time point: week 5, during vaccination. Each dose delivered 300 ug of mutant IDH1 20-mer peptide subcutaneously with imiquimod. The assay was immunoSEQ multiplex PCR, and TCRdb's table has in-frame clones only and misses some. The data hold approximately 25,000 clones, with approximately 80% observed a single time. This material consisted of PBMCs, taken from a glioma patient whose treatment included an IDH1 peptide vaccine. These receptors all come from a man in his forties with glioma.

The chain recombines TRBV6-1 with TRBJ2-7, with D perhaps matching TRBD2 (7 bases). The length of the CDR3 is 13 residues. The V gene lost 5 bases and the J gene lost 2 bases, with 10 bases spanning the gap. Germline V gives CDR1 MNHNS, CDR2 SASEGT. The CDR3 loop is CASSPGGPYEQYV. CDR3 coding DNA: TGTGCCAGCAGTCCGGGGGGCCCCTACGAGCAGTACGTC.

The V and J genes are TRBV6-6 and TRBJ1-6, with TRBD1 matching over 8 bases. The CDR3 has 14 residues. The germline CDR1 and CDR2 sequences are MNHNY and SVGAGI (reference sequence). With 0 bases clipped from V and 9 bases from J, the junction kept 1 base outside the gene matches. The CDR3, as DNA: TGTGCCAGCAGTTACTCCAGGGGGCCTTCACCCCTCCACTTT. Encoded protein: CASSYSRGPSPLHF.

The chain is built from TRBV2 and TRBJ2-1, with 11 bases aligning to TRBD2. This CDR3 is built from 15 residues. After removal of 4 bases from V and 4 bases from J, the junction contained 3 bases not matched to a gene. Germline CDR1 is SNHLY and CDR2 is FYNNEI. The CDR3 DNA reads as TGTGCCAGCAGTGGAGGACTAGCGGGTTACAATGAGCAGTTCTTC. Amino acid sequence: CASSGGLAGYNEQFF. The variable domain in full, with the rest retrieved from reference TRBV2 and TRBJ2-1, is EPEVTQTPSHQVTQMGQEVILRCVPISNHLYFYWYRQILGQKVEFLVSFYNNEISEKSEIFDDQFSVERPDGSNFTLKIRSTKLEDSAMYFCASSGGLAGYNEQFFGPGTRLTVL.